The 8 T cell receptor beta chains presented below share a single source sample, sequenced in a study of T cell responses to AZD1222 COVID-19 vaccine. Sequencing used immunoSEQ multiplex PCR; TCRdb keeps in-frame clones, though not all of them. The top ten clones hold approximately 1.5% of a sample with 120,000 or so clones, around 87% of them seen once. The sequenced sample was peripheral blood, obtained on day 0 of AZD1222 vaccination. The source is an adult in good health.

The chain uses TRBV6-6 and TRBJ2-2, with D possibly TRBD1 on 6 matching bases. There are 14 residues in the CDR3. V lost 6 bases, J lost 1 base, and 9 bases lay in between. Germline values: CDR1 MNHNY, CDR2 SVGAGI (reference sequence). CDR3 region: CASSTGQNTGELFF. The DNA of the CDR3 is TGTGCCAGCAGCACAGGGCAGAACACCGGGGAGCTGTTTTTT.

V and J are TRBV4-3 and TRBJ2-1, with 7 positions matching TRBD1. CDR1 and CDR2 (germline): LGHNA, YSLEER. Trimming at V came to 6 bases and at J to 7 bases, leaving 9 bases not matched to a gene. The CDR3 loop spans 14 amino acids. The CDR3 spells CASSRAQGWNEQFF. In nucleotides, the CDR3 is TGCGCCAGCAGTCGTGCACAGGGGTGGAATGAGCAGTTCTTC.

This chain connects TRBV9 to TRBJ2-3, with D possibly matching TRBD2 (5 bases). The germline V and J ends were trimmed by 2 bases and 0 bases, with 7 bases remaining between them. Germline assignment: CDR1 SGDLS and CDR2 YYNGEE. CDR3 size: 14 residues. The CDR3 coding sequence is TGTGCCAGCAGCGTCGGGGTAAGCACAGATACGCAGTATTTT. Protein sequence: CASSVGVSTDTQYF.

The genes are TRBV5-1 and TRBJ1-6; the match to TRBD1 covers 9 bases. CDR3 length: 15 amino acids. With 1 base clipped from V and 9 bases from J, the junction kept 5 bases outside the gene matches. From germline, CDR1 is SGHRS and CDR2 YFSETQ. For the CDR3, the DNA is TGCGCCAGCAGCTTGACAGGGGGCGCCGGTTCACCCCTCCACTTT. It encodes CASSLTGGAGSPLHF.

This chain connects TRBV29-1 to TRBJ2-7, with TRBD1 matching over 8 bases. The CDR3 runs 12 residues. The V gene's germline CDR1 is SQVTM and CDR2 ANQGSEA. Trimming at V came to 4 bases and at J to 6 bases, leaving 5 bases not matched to a gene. CDR3 sequence reads: CSVGGTGFEQYF. The CDR3 DNA sequence: TGCAGCGTTGGCGGGACAGGATTCGAGCAGTACTTC.

CDR3 in DNA: TGTGCCAGCAGCCCTAAAGGACAGGTCCAAGAGACCCAGTACTTC. Residues: CASSPKGQVQETQYF. V usage is TRBV7-2 and J usage is TRBJ2-5; 7 bases agree with TRBD1. Looked up from germline, CDR1 is SGHTA and CDR2 is FQGNSA. V lost 5 bases, J lost 1 base, and 7 bases stayed unmatched. This CDR3 spans 15 amino acids.

The chain uses TRBV2 and TRBJ2-3, with a tentative D call TRBD1 (5 bases). Trimming took off 3 bases at V and 4 bases at J, with 14 bases between the two ends. The CDR3 length is 15 residues. Germline CDR1 and CDR2: SNHLY and FYNNEI. CDR3 DNA sequence: TGTGCCAGCAGTGAGAAAGGTGACAGCGCAGATACGCAGTATTTT. Translating it yields CASSEKGDSADTQYF.

This sequence joins TRBV5-4 and TRBJ2-7, with TRBD2 matching over 9 bases. V dropped 2 bases and J dropped 3; count of bases not matched to a gene: 6. Germline V lookup: CDR1 SGHNT, CDR2 YYREEE (reference sequence). There are 15 residues in the CDR3. In DNA form, the CDR3 reads TGTGCCAGCAGCTTAGCGGGGGGTGCTAGCTACGAGCAGTACTTC. Its protein product is CASSLAGGASYEQYF.